Each of the 14 T cell receptor beta chains below was sequenced from the same sample in a study of shared clonotypes between healthy human individuals. Measured with immunoSEQ multiplex PCR; TCRdb has only the in-frame clones, and not every one. In the table there are about 2.3 million clones, around 90% of which are singletons. Sequencing was carried out using naive CD4+ T cells from PBMCs. As for subset: CD45RA+ positively selected. These receptors all stem from a young man in good health. Some clones in this sample may be carry-over from other donors' samples.

The CDR3 DNA follows: TGTGCCAGCGGAGGGTTGAACACTGAAGCTTTCTTT. Translated: CASGGLNTEAFF. The chain has TRBV2 and TRBJ1-1; D gene ambiguous. Germline assignment: CDR1 SNHLY and CDR2 FYNNEI. Between the trimmed V and J ends, which lost 8 bases and 0 bases, there was a span of 7 bases. The CDR3 runs 12 residues.

The chain couples TRBV5-5 to TRBJ2-2; TRBD1 agrees at 7 bases. Germline-derived CDR1 and CDR2 are SGHKS and YYEKEE (reference sequence). CDR3 length: 16 amino acids. Trimming removed 2 bases from V and 0 bases from J; junction bases left unmatched: 4. In nucleotides, the CDR3 is TGTGCCAGCAGCTTACAGGGGCTCGCGAACACCGGGGAGCTGTTTTTT. This gives the protein CASSLQGLANTGELFF.

The gene calls are TRBV5-1 and TRBJ2-1, with a possible D match to TRBD1 (6 bases). Germline CDR1 reads SGHRS; CDR2 reads YFSETQ. V lost 2 bases to trimming and J lost 3 bases, with 9 bases between them. This CDR3 spans 14 amino acids. CDR3 nucleotides: TGCGCCAGCAGCTTTAGCAGGGGCTACAATGAGCAGTTCTTC. Translated, it gives CASSFSRGYNEQFF.

CDR3 sequence (DNA): TGCGCCAGCACCTTTACGCAGGGTGGCGAGCAGTACTTC. Its translation is CASTFTQGGEQYF. The chain joins TRBV5-1 to TRBJ2-7, with D tentatively TRBD1 (5 bases). CDR1 and CDR2 (germline): SGHRS, YFSETQ. CDR3 length: 13 amino acids. V gave up 6 bases and J gave up 6 bases, with 16 bases separating them.

Remarks on this clone: This same CDR3 is encoded by further DNA sequences in the sample. The chain is built from TRBV28 and TRBJ1-2; no clear D. This CDR3 is built from 14 residues. CDR1 is MDHEN, CDR2 SYDVKM, per germline. V was trimmed by 3 bases and J by 0 bases, leaving 8 bases between them. The CDR3: CASSLAGSNYGYTF. The CDR3 nucleotides are TGTGCCAGCAGTTTGGCTGGATCTAACTATGGCTACACCTTC.

In its sample, this clone was seen a few times. The same CDR3 also results from other DNA sequences found in this sample. The CDR3: CAWSPQGNQPQHF. CDR3 coding DNA: TGTGCCTGGAGTCCTCAGGGCAATCAGCCCCAGCATTTT. The chain employs TRBV30 and TRBJ1-5; D gene unclear. The CDR3 consists of 13 residues. V was shortened by 2 bases and J by 2 bases, with 7 bases between the two germline ends. CDR1 and CDR2 (germline): GTSNPN, SVGIG (reference sequence). The full variable domain, in which reference TRBV30 and TRBJ1-5 provide the parts outside the CDR3, is SQTIHQWPATLVQPVGSPLSLECTVEGTSNPNLYWYRQAAGRGLQLLFYSVGIGQISSEVPQNLSASRPQDRQFILSSKKLLLSDSGFYLCAWSPQGNQPQHFGDGTRLSIL.

The chain employs TRBV30 and TRBJ2-3; 10 bases align to TRBD2. V lost 4 bases to trimming and J lost 3 bases; unmatched junction nucleotides: 4. Germline V gene data show CDR1 as GTSNPN and CDR2 as SVGIG (reference sequence). The CDR3 is 14 residues long. In DNA form, the CDR3 reads TGTGCCTGGAAGGCTAGCGGGAGTACAGATACGCAGTATTTT. It codes for CAWKASGSTDTQYF. Looking up the rest from reference TRBV30 and TRBJ2-3 gives the full variable domain: SQTIHQWPATLVQPVGSPLSLECTVEGTSNPNLYWYRQAAGRGLQLLFYSVGIGQISSEVPQNLSASRPQDRQFILSSKKLLLSDSGFYLCAWKASGSTDTQYFGPGTRLTVL.

The chain links TRBV13 to TRBJ2-5, with D maybe TRBD1 (5 bases). Germline values: CDR1 PRHDT, CDR2 FYEKMQ (reference sequence). Between the trimmed V and J ends, which lost 0 bases and 5 bases, there was a span of 13 bases. The CDR3 contains 15 residues. CDR3 protein: CASSLGRQGWETQYF. The CDR3 DNA reads TGTGCCAGCAGCTTAGGCCGGCAGGGTTGGGAGACCCAGTACTTC. The full variable domain, with the rest looked up from reference TRBV13 and TRBJ2-5, is AAGVIQSPRHLIKEKRETATLKCYPIPRHDTVYWYQQGPGQDPQFLISFYEKMQSDKGSIPDRFSAQQFSDYHSELNMSSLELGDSALYFCASSLGRQGWETQYFGPGTRLLVL.

Points on this clone: Other nucleotide sequences in the sample specify the same CDR3. The chain joins TRBV28 to TRBJ1-5; D remains unclear. The ends were cut back, 2 bases at V and 7 bases at J, with 6 bases in the middle. Germline V gene sequence: CDR1 MDHEN, CDR2 SYDVKM. The CDR3 is 12 residues long. The CDR3 DNA reads TGTGCCAGCAGTTTAGTGGGGCAGCCCCAGCATTTT. Amino acid sequence: CASSLVGQPQHF.

A few counts support this clone. The sample carries other DNA sequences with the same CDR3. This chain links TRBV9 with TRBJ2-1; 8 bases fit TRBD2. The CDR3 totals 15 residues. J lost 0 bases, V lost 2 bases, and 1 base had no gene match. From germline, CDR1 is SGDLS and CDR2 YYNGEE. CDR3 sequence (DNA): TGTGCCAGCAGCGTGAGCGGGGGCTCCTACAATGAGCAGTTCTTC. It codes for CASSVSGGSYNEQFF.

The rearrangement joins TRBV27 to TRBJ1-2; 7 nucleotides line up with TRBD1. The CDR3 totals 13 residues. V lost 9 bases and J lost 0; bases outside the gene matches: 4. Germline values: CDR1 MNHEY, CDR2 SMNVEV (reference sequence). The CDR3 reads CASRTGPNYGYTF. DNA for the CDR3: TGTGCCAGTAGGACAGGCCCTAACTATGGCTACACCTTC.

The CDR3 coding sequence is TGTGCCAGCAGCGATATAGCGAATCAGCCCCAGCATTTT. Translated: CASSDIANQPQHF. V is TRBV6-1 and J is TRBJ1-5, with no clear D. Trimming left V 6 bases short and J 4 bases short, with 10 bases between. The length of the CDR3 is 13 residues. In germline, CDR1 is MNHNS, CDR2 SASEGT.

V gene TRBV29-1 combines with J gene TRBJ2-7, with D unresolved. Trimming took off 5 bases at V and 2 bases at J, with 10 bases between the two ends. The CDR3 length is 12 residues. Germline CDR1 SQVTM, CDR2 ANQGSEA. CDR3 protein: CSVSTTPYEQYF. CDR3 coding DNA: TGCAGCGTTTCGACAACCCCCTACGAGCAGTACTTC.

The chain combines TRBV28 with TRBJ2-7; 9 positions agree with TRBD2. The V segment lost 3 bases and the J segment 7 bases; nucleotides outside the gene matches: 7. Germline V lookup: CDR1 MDHEN, CDR2 SYDVKM. The CDR3 length is 14 residues. The CDR3: CASSFSSGTGEQYF. The CDR3 DNA follows: TGTGCCAGCAGTTTCTCTAGCGGGACTGGAGAGCAGTACTTC.